This TCR beta chain was obtained from a study of a mutant IDH1 vaccine in newly diagnosed glioma. As for the study in general: There were roughly 62% males and roughly 38% females among treated patients, whose mean age was about 44 years. Before enrollment, patients got radiotherapy alone, temozolomide alone, or mostly the combination.

The data were produced by immunoSEQ multiplex PCR, yet TCRdb's version contains in-frame clones alone and is incomplete. This sample yields 45,000 to 60,000 clones, of which around 80% are seen a single time; less than 2% belongs to the top ten. The time point denotes: baseline, week 1 (first vaccination visit). Treatment described: pre-vaccination baseline after standard-of-care therapy. New IDH1-mutant, ATRX-lost WHO grade 3 or 4 astrocytomas occurred in donors. The CDR3 is 20 residues long. Findings of the study overall: Pseudoprogression showed no apparent link to changes in top peripheral T cell clonotypes.

This clone was seen a few times. The antigen remains undetermined. This sequence joins TRBV12-2 and TRBJ1-6. TRBV12-2 is an annotated pseudogene. Sequences were derived from PBMCs, sampled from a glioma patient treated with radiotherapy, temozolomide or both. The clonotype was recovered from a woman aged 40-49 years with glioma. The CDR3 sequence: CASRPYIPRRPSSYNSPLHF. The CDR3 region has the DNA TGTGCAAGTCGCCCATATATCCCTCGACGGCCTAGCTCCTATAATTCACCCCTCCACTTT.